This T cell receptor beta chain emerged from a study of shared clonotypes between healthy human individuals. From germline, CDR1 is KGHSH and CDR2 LQKENI. CDR3 length equals 15 residues. With 4 bases removed from V and 1 base from J, the gap between germline ends came to 13 bases. Sequencing used immunoSEQ multiplex PCR; TCRdb keeps in-frame clones, though not all of them. The sample lists approximately 1,500,000 clones, around 95% occurring once. The source material was naive CD4+ T cells sorted from blood. Subset reported: CD45RA+ positively selected. This chain links TRBV18 with TRBJ2-5; D gene unclear. The TCR comes from a man aged 25 to 40 in good health. CDR3 bases: TGTGCCAGCTCACTTACGAGCAGCTTCCAAGAGACCCAGTACTTC. The encoded protein is CASSLTSSFQETQYF.